This T cell receptor (beta chain) derives from a study of cytomegalovirus exposure and HLA in healthy donors. The CDR3 is 17 amino acids. CDR1 and CDR2 from the germline V gene are LGHNA and YSLEER. Trimming took 3 bases from V and 6 from J; bases not matched to a gene: 14. Some clones are missing from TCRdb's copy, which holds only in-frame ones; the method was immunoSEQ multiplex PCR. Here the sample spans about 160,000 clones, approximately 86% being singletons. This sequence originates from a woman between 18 and 30 years old in good health and CMV-seronegative. This sequence joins TRBV4-3 and TRBJ2-7, with 10 bases identical to TRBD1. The material sequenced was PBMCs. The CDR3 region has the DNA TGCGCCAGCAGCCAGGGCCGTCCGGGACAGGGGCAGAGCGAGCAGTACTTC. Its translation is CASSQGRPGQGQSEQYF.